What follows are 17 T cell receptor beta chains derived from one specimen sequenced in a study of Ad26.COV2.S vaccination and SARS-CoV-2 variants. Measured with immunoSEQ multiplex PCR; TCRdb has only the in-frame clones, and not every one. Of approximately 400,000 clones listed, roughly four fifths are singletons. The treatment was: 15 to 20 received Ad26.COV2.S at low or high dose, single or two shots; roughly five received placebo; per-sample allocation not given. Collection of samples fell on day 63 after the first vaccine or placebo injection. The specimen was peripheral blood, collected in a trial of Ad26.COV2.S vaccine versus placebo. Receptor source: a person between 18 and 65 years old who received the Ad26.COV2.S COVID-19 vaccine or a placebo.

This clone was found once. The chain carries TRBV6-4 and TRBJ2-4; 7 bases fit TRBD1. Trimming at V came to 7 bases and at J to 6 bases, leaving 15 bases not matched to a gene. The CDR3 runs to 16 residues. The germline V gene encodes CDR1 MRHNA and CDR2 SNTAGT. The DNA for the CDR3 is TGTGCCAGCAACAGGGGTGGCTCGGCTAGGATAAACATTCAGTACTTC. It yields the protein CASNRGGSARINIQYF.

The V and J genes are TRBV19 and TRBJ2-3; tentatively, D is TRBD2 (6 bases). CDR3 size: 15 residues. The germline V and J ends were trimmed by 5 bases and 3 bases, with 15 bases remaining between them. CDR1 LNHDA and CDR2 SQIVND come from the germline V gene (reference sequence). In DNA form, the CDR3 reads TGTGCCAGTAGTCCCCGGGGGAGCGGGACAGATACGCAGTATTTT. Amino acid sequence: CASSPRGSGTDTQYF. Together with reference TRBV19 and TRBJ2-3, the CDR3 gives the full variable domain: DGGITQSPKYLFRKEGQNVTLSCEQNLNHDAMYWYRQDPGQGLRLIYYSQIVNDFQKGDIAEGYSVSREKKESFPLTVTSAQKNPTAFYLCASSPRGSGTDTQYFGPGTRLTVL.

This clone was recorded a few times. V is TRBV6-5 and J is TRBJ1-3, with unresolved D. The V gene lost 8 bases and the J gene lost 1 base, with 3 bases spanning the gap. The CDR3 consists of 11 residues. Germline-derived CDR1 and CDR2 are MNHEY and SVGAGI. The CDR3 loop is CASLSGNTIYF. The CDR3 DNA reads as TGTGCCAGCCTATCTGGAAACACCATATATTTT.

This chain uses TRBV6-2 or TRBV6-3 with TRBJ1-3; 8 bases line up with TRBD1. Germline V CDR1 and CDR2: MNHEY, SVGEGT. Trimming took 4 bases from V and 7 from J; bases not matched to a gene: 21. This CDR3 region has 19 residues. CDR3 in DNA: TGTGCCAGCAGTTCAAAGGGATTCTACCTACCGGGACAGGACAACACCATATATTTT. As protein: CASSSKGFYLPGQDNTIYF.

The chain has TRBV7-2 and TRBJ2-3; possible D gene TRBD1, 6 bases. The CDR3 has 14 amino acids. The ends were cut back, 4 bases at V and 4 bases at J, with 12 bases in the middle. The V gene's germline CDR1 is SGHTA and CDR2 FQGNSA. CDR3 sequence reads: CASSSQGNPDTQYF. The CDR3 DNA sequence: TGTGCCAGCAGCTCACAGGGTAACCCAGATACGCAGTATTTT. Together with reference TRBV7-2 and TRBJ2-3, the CDR3 gives the full variable domain: GAGVSQSPSNKVTEKGKDVELRCDPISGHTALYWYRQSLGQGLEFLIYFQGNSAPDKSGLPSDRFSAERTGGSVSTLTIQRTQQEDSAVYLCASSSQGNPDTQYFGPGTRLTVL.

The rearrangement joins TRBV11-3 to TRBJ2-5; D ambiguous. The V end lost 0 bases, the J end lost 5 bases, and 10 bases lay between the germline ends. Germline values: CDR1 SGHNT, CDR2 YENEEA. The CDR3 totals 14 residues. CDR3 nucleotide sequence: TGTGCCAGCAGCTTAGATTCTGGGTCGGAGACCCAGTACTTC. It translates to CASSLDSGSETQYF.

V usage is TRBV7-2 and J usage is TRBJ2-3, with 10 nucleotides matching TRBD2. The CDR3 has 14 amino acids. Germline trimming cut 1 base from V and 14 bases from J; bases unmatched to any gene: 9. CDR1 and CDR2 (germline): SGHTA, FQGNSA. The CDR3 nucleotides are TGTGCCAGCAGCTTAGATAGCGGGGGGTCCCCCGGGTATTTT. The encoded protein is CASSLDSGGSPGYF.

This clone was seen once. The chain uses TRBV10-2 and TRBJ1-2; D not certain. V was shortened by 3 bases and J by 0 bases, with 14 bases between the two germline ends. The germline CDR1 and CDR2 sequences are WSHSY and SAAADI. The CDR3 runs to 16 residues. The CDR3 sequence: CASSDWAAQANYGYTF. The CDR3 nucleotides read TGCGCCAGCAGTGATTGGGCGGCACAAGCTAACTATGGCTACACCTTC.

The gene calls are TRBV18 and TRBJ1-3; possible D gene TRBD1, 6 bases. Germline V CDR1 and CDR2: KGHSH, LQKENI. The CDR3 contains 16 residues. The V gene lost 4 bases and the J gene lost 3 bases, with 16 bases spanning the gap. The CDR3 DNA reads TGTGCCAGCTCACTTGCACAGGGCTTAGGTGGAAACACCATATATTTT. Protein product: CASSLAQGLGGNTIYF.

The V and J genes are TRBV18 and TRBJ1-5; TRBD1 is a possible D gene (5 bases). There are 15 residues in the CDR3. Trimming removed 0 bases from V and 6 bases from J, with 12 bases in between. CDR1 and CDR2 (germline): KGHSH, LQKENI. The CDR3 DNA reads TGTGCCAGCTCACCACCAGTGCAGGGTCGTCAGCCCCAGCATTTT. This sequence encodes CASSPPVQGRQPQHF.

The chain carries TRBV6-5 and TRBJ2-1; D gene uncertain. Germline CDR1 reads MNHEY; CDR2 reads SVGAGI. This CDR3 has 12 amino acids. V was cut by 6 bases and J by 5 bases, with 8 bases left in between. In DNA form, the CDR3 reads TGTGCCAGCAGGGACGGAAACAATGAGCAGTTCTTC. Its protein product is CASRDGNNEQFF.

The V gene is TRBV5-1, the J gene TRBJ1-1; TRBD1 might be the D (6 bases). The germline gives CDR1 SGHRS, CDR2 YFSETQ. Between the trimmed V and J ends, which lost 1 base and 4 bases, there was a span of 20 bases. The CDR3 loop spans 17 amino acids. CDR3 sequence (DNA): TGCGCCAGCAGCTTGACGGGGGCGCAACATCTGGTCACTGAAGCTTTCTTT. It encodes CASSLTGAQHLVTEAFF.

J is TRBJ2-1 and V is TRBV18, with 7 bases that match TRBD1. The CDR3 is 20 amino acids. CDR1 KGHSH and CDR2 LQKENI come from the germline V gene. Germline trimming cut 3 bases from V and 5 bases from J; bases unmatched to any gene: 22. In nucleotides, the CDR3 is TGTGCCAGCTCACCCCCCTTCCGGACAGGAGATCTTTATGGGGACAATGAGCAGTTCTTC. This codes for CASSPPFRTGDLYGDNEQFF.

The chain carries TRBV3-1 (or the pseudogene TRBV3-2) and TRBJ2-5, with D perhaps matching TRBD1 (5 bases). With 2 bases removed from V and 5 bases from J, the gap between germline ends came to 15 bases. This CDR3 has 15 amino acids. The germline V gene has CDR1 LGHDT and CDR2 YNNKEL (reference sequence). The CDR3 sequence is CASSQSSRVRETQYF. The DNA for the CDR3 is TGTGCCAGCAGCCAAAGTTCCAGGGTTCGTGAGACCCAGTACTTC.

The chain combines TRBV6-5 with TRBJ2-3, with D hard to call. The CDR3 totals 13 residues. V gave up 6 bases and J gave up 3 bases, with 10 bases separating them. From germline, CDR1 is MNHEY and CDR2 SVGAGI. The CDR3 DNA follows: TGTGCCAGCAGCCCGGCAGGAACAGATACGCAGTATTTT. Translated, it gives CASSPAGTDTQYF.

The rearrangement joins TRBV4-3 to TRBJ1-2, with TRBD1 identical over 7 bases. Trimming cost V 5 bases and J 7 bases; bases outside gene matches: 1. Looked up from germline, CDR1 is LGHNA and CDR2 is YSLEER. The CDR3 runs 11 residues. CDR3 DNA: TGCGCCAGCAGCTCAGGGGGTGGCTACACCTTC. It encodes CASSSGGGYTF.

This clone was detected a few times. This chain uses TRBV7-3 with TRBJ1-1; a possible D gene is TRBD1 (6 bases). V shed 8 bases and J shed 4 bases, with 14 bases lying between them. The CDR3 is made up of 13 amino acids. The germline gives CDR1 SGHTA, CDR2 FQGTGA. In nucleotides, the CDR3 is TGTGCCAGCCGCAGGGGCCCGAGCACTGAAGCTTTCTTT. It codes for CASRRGPSTEAFF.